These 11 T cell receptor beta chains were all obtained from the same sample, sequenced in a study of blood T cell repertoires in COVID-19 (dated by TCRdb to about 2020). Libraries were prepared through the immunoSEQ multiplex PCR assay. TCRdb mirrors the immuneACCESS table, restricted to in-frame sequences. Some clones are absent from its copies; in checked studies, under half trace to an unresolved V gene, and the reason for the others is unknown. The sample yields around 90,000 clones; approximately 80% were counted once. 15% to 20% of the sample lies in the top ten. Sequencing was done on a sample of peripheral blood. The receptors stem from a human donor in a cohort sampled during active COVID-19.

In DNA form, the CDR3 reads TGTGCCAGCAGCGTTACAGGGAACTCTGGGGCCAACGTCCTGACTTTC. This encodes CASSVTGNSGANVLTF. The chain has TRBV2 and TRBJ2-6, with a possible D match to TRBD1 (6 bases). V lost 6 bases to trimming and J lost 0 bases, with 12 bases between them. The CDR3 totals 16 residues. Germline loops: CDR1 SNHLY, CDR2 FYNNEI.

The V call is TRBV20-1, the J call TRBJ2-7, with D possibly being TRBD2 (5 bases). The germline V and J ends were trimmed by 3 bases and 4 bases, with 10 bases remaining between them. Germline V gives CDR1 DFQATT, CDR2 SNEGSKA (reference sequence). CDR3 length equals 12 residues. CDR3 protein: CSASRDKYEQYF. In DNA, the CDR3 is TGCAGTGCTAGTCGGGATAAGTACGAGCAGTACTTC.

This clone was detected only once. V and J are TRBV10-3 and TRBJ1-2; 7 bases agree with TRBD1. The V segment lost 3 bases and the J segment 4 bases; nucleotides outside the gene matches: 5. The germline V gene has CDR1 ENHRY and CDR2 SYGVKD. There are 14 residues in the CDR3. This chain's CDR3 is CAISDRQGGYGYTF. In DNA, the CDR3 is TGTGCCATCAGTGACCGACAGGGTGGCTATGGCTACACCTTC.

This sequence joins TRBV5-1 and TRBJ2-7, with D perhaps TRBD1 (5 bases). Germline lookup yields CDR1 SGHRS and CDR2 YFSETQ. V lost 7 bases and J 0 bases, leaving 14 bases between the germline ends. The CDR3 runs 14 residues. In DNA, the CDR3 is TGCGCCAGCCCACAGGTCCAATACTCCTACGAGCAGTACTTC. As protein: CASPQVQYSYEQYF.

The rearrangement uses TRBV5-1 and TRBJ2-7; 9 bases agree with TRBD2. The germline V gene encodes CDR1 SGHRS and CDR2 YFSETQ. The CDR3 spans 16 residues. J gave up 7 bases and V 0 bases, and 11 bases lay outside the gene matches. The CDR3: CASSLAAGGPMVEQYF. The CDR3 DNA sequence: TGCGCCAGCAGCTTGGCCGCGGGAGGGCCGATGGTGGAGCAGTACTTC.

This clone came up a few times. The chain couples TRBV6-5 to TRBJ1-1, with D possibly matching TRBD1 (5 bases). Per the germline V gene, CDR1 is MNHEY and CDR2 is SVGAGI. V gave up 4 bases and J gave up 5 bases, with 14 bases separating them. The CDR3 sequence is 14 residues long. The CDR3 sequence is CASSSPGGGTEAFF. The CDR3 nucleotides read TGTGCCAGCAGTTCGCCTGGTGGGGGGACTGAAGCTTTCTTT.

This clone was detected once. V and J are TRBV28 and TRBJ2-7; D is possibly TRBD1 (6 bases). The CDR3 is 13 residues long. Germline loops: CDR1 MDHEN, CDR2 SYDVKM. Trimming took 6 bases from V and 2 from J, leaving 11 bases between them. The CDR3 protein is CASRGDNTYEQYF. The CDR3 coding sequence is TGTGCCAGCAGAGGGGACAACACCTACGAGCAGTACTTC.

This rearrangement joins TRBV28 to TRBJ1-5; D gene unclear. The germline gives CDR1 MDHEN, CDR2 SYDVKM. The CDR3 is 13 residues long. V gave up 4 bases and J gave up 10 bases, with 14 bases separating them. CDR3 DNA sequence: TGTGCCAGCAGTTCCCGGGTCATTCACCCCCAGCATTTT. It encodes CASSSRVIHPQHF.

The chain uses TRBV30 and TRBJ2-7, with 8 bases fitting TRBD2. Germline CDR1 GTSNPN, CDR2 SVGIG (reference sequence). The CDR3 runs 16 residues. The V segment lost 0 bases and the J segment 2 bases; nucleotides outside the gene matches: 9. CDR3 amino acids: CAWSVQGLAGAYEQYF. CDR3 nucleotide sequence: TGTGCCTGGAGTGTACAAGGACTAGCTGGTGCCTACGAGCAGTACTTC.

The rearrangement uses TRBV7-2 and TRBJ2-1, with TRBD2 matching 9 bases. The CDR3 covers 16 residues. V gave up 1 base and J gave up 5 bases; unmatched junction bases: 6. Germline CDR1 and CDR2: SGHTA and FQGNSA. The CDR3 DNA reads as TGTGCCAGCAGCTTAGTTAGCGGGAGAAACGACAATGAGCAGTTCTTC. It specifies CASSLVSGRNDNEQFF.

The chain links TRBV29-1 to TRBJ2-7; 7 bases agree with TRBD2. Germline V CDR1 and CDR2: SQVTM, ANQGSEA. The CDR3 has 14 residues. V lost 5 bases, J lost 0 bases, and 7 bases stayed unmatched. The CDR3 sequence: CSVNSGLTSYEQYF. The CDR3 DNA reads TGCAGCGTTAATAGCGGGTTGACCTCCTACGAGCAGTACTTC.